Reported below is one T cell receptor beta chain. This entry is derived from a study of blood T cell repertoires in COVID-19. Across the study: The analysed material was cDNA or gDNA that came from T cells, B-cell-depleted T cells, or PBMCs.

In germline, CDR1 is SGHTA, CDR2 FQGNSA. The CDR3 has 15 amino acids. V trimming: 2 bases; J trimming: 6 bases; junction bases outside the gene matches: 5. In the authors' workflow: Nucleated cell number was recorded as an estimate derived from reference gene primer amplification. Repertoires were generated with immunoSEQ multiplex PCR, while TCRdb's copy carries only in-frame clones and drops some. V and J calls and clone size are given by that table; D and trimming were obtained from the DNA. The table includes around 370,000 clones, under 95% detected once. The clonotype was recovered from a woman aged 18 to 35 who had recovered from COVID-19. The gene calls are TRBV7-2 and TRBJ2-1, with 9 nucleotides matching TRBD2. The specimen was peripheral blood. CDR3 protein: CASSLMRTSANEQFF. Here the CDR3 DNA reads TGTGCCAGCAGCTTAATGCGGACTAGCGCCAATGAGCAGTTCTTC.